One and the same sample provided the 9 T cell receptor beta chains below, sequenced in a study of cytomegalovirus exposure and HLA in healthy donors. Primers for the PCR totalled 60 Vbeta and 13 Jbeta. The table came from immunoSEQ multiplex PCR; TCRdb's copy has only in-frame clones and leaves some out. The data show 120,000 to 150,000 clones, around 80% seen once. The material sequenced was PBMCs. The receptors shown here come from a man aged 18 to 35 in good health and CMV-seropositive.

The J gene is TRBJ2-2, the V gene TRBV6-5, with 8 bases identical to TRBD1. The CDR3 is 15 residues long. Germline V gene sequence: CDR1 MNHEY, CDR2 SVGAGI. With 5 bases clipped from V and 0 bases from J, the junction kept 2 bases outside the gene matches. The CDR3 loop reads CASSRQGPNTGELFF. DNA of the CDR3: TGTGCCAGCAGTAGACAGGGGCCGAACACCGGGGAGCTGTTTTTT.

V is TRBV7-9 and J is TRBJ2-1; 8 bases fit TRBD2. CDR3 size: 14 residues. Per germline, CDR1 SEHNR and CDR2 FQNEAQ (reference sequence). J was trimmed by 4 bases and V by 2 bases; bases with no gene match: 1. The CDR3 region is CASSLLAGYNEQFF. CDR3 in DNA: TGTGCCAGCAGCTTACTAGCGGGTTACAATGAGCAGTTCTTC. Full variable domain (outside the CDR3, taken from reference TRBV7-9 and TRBJ2-1): DTGVSQNPRHKITKRGQNVTFRCDPISEHNRLYWYRQTLGQGPEFLTYFQNEAQLEKSRLLSDRFSAERPKGSFSTLEIQRTEQGDSAMYLCASSLLAGYNEQFFGPGTRLTVL.

The chain recombines TRBV28 with TRBJ2-4; possibly TRBD2 for D (5 bases). The CDR3 contains 14 residues. Per the germline V gene, CDR1 is MDHEN and CDR2 is SYDVKM. With 5 bases removed from V and 0 bases from J, the gap between germline ends came to 8 bases. DNA of the CDR3: TGTGCCAGCAGTCGAAGCGGAGCCAAAAACATTCAGTACTTC. Residues: CASSRSGAKNIQYF. The full variable domain, its missing parts supplied by reference TRBV28 and TRBJ2-4, is DVKVTQSSRYLVKRTGEKVFLECVQDMDHENMFWYRQDPGLGLRLIYFSYDVKMKEKGDIPEGYSVSREKKERFSLILESASTNQTSMYLCASSRSGAKNIQYFGAGTRLSVL.

This clone was picked up a small number of times. J is TRBJ2-5 and V is TRBV28, with a weak D call TRBD2 (6 bases). This CDR3 is built from 16 residues. The ends were cut back, 4 bases at V and 4 bases at J, with 19 bases in the middle. The germline gives CDR1 MDHEN, CDR2 SYDVKM. CDR3 loop: CASSSPPGRRGETQYF. The CDR3 DNA reads as TGTGCCAGCAGTTCCCCACCGGGACGGAGGGGAGAGACCCAGTACTTC.

The V gene is TRBV7-9, the J gene TRBJ2-5; D might be TRBD2 (5 bases). The end of the DNA aligns better with TRBJ2-7, so the J call may be wrong. The CDR3 runs to 14 residues. In germline, CDR1 is SEHNR, CDR2 FQNEAQ (reference sequence). The CDR3: CASSLSSFPPEQYF. CDR3 sequence (DNA): TGTGCCAGCAGCTTGTCTAGCTTTCCCCCCGAGCAGTACTTC.

The J gene is TRBJ2-3, the V gene TRBV4-1, with TRBD2 matching 14 bases. V shed 4 bases and J 5 bases; nucleotides not matched to a gene: 8. CDR1 MGHRA and CDR2 YSYEKL come from the germline V gene. This CDR3 region has 17 residues. Here the CDR3 reads CASSLQGLAGALDTQYF. The CDR3 DNA sequence: TGCGCCAGCAGCCTCCAGGGACTAGCGGGGGCATTAGATACGCAGTATTTT.

This chain connects TRBV14 to TRBJ2-1; 7 nucleotides align to TRBD1. Per germline, CDR1 SGHDN and CDR2 FVKESK. The CDR3 has 15 amino acids. After removal of 5 bases from V and 5 bases from J, the junction contained 9 bases not matched to a gene. CDR3 nucleotides: TGTGCCAGCAGCACCCAGACAGGGTACGACAATGAGCAGTTCTTC. Encoded protein: CASSTQTGYDNEQFF.

The chain combines TRBV29-1 with TRBJ2-1, with 8 bases lining up with TRBD2. The CDR3 loop spans 14 amino acids. V gave up 5 bases and J gave up 3 bases; unmatched junction bases: 6. CDR1 is SQVTM and CDR2 is ANQGSEA in the germline V gene. CDR3 in amino acids: CSVSPSGFYNEQFF. CDR3 bases: TGCAGCGTTAGCCCTAGCGGGTTCTACAATGAGCAGTTCTTC.

This chain connects TRBV5-8 to TRBJ2-7; D possibly corresponds to TRBD1 (6 bases). V was cut by 4 bases and J by 6 bases, with 20 bases left in between. Germline V gives CDR1 SGHTS, CDR2 YDEGEE. The CDR3 spans 15 residues. The CDR3 DNA follows: TGTGCCAGCAGCAGGGGGACCCCCGAGATTGTCGAGCAGTACTTC. This translates into CASSRGTPEIVEQYF. Based on the CDR3 plus reference TRBV5-8 and TRBJ2-7, the full variable domain is EAGVTQSPTHLIKTRGQQATLRCSPISGHTSVYWYQQALGLGLQFLLWYDEGEERNRGNFPPRFSGRQFPNYSSELNVNALELEDSALYLCASSRGTPEIVEQYFGPGTRLTVT.